The 9 T cell receptor beta chains given below trace back to one sample, sequenced in a study of shared clonotypes between healthy human individuals. Here immunoSEQ multiplex PCR was the method, and the copy in TCRdb shows in-frame clones only, minus some. The sample records 650,000 to 750,000 clones, around 72% being singletons. Sequenced sample: memory CD4+ T cells sorted from blood. Subset given: CD45RA-negative fraction. The receptors shown here come from a woman under 40 in good health.

This clone was observed a handful of times. The chain has TRBV6-9 and TRBJ2-7; TRBD1 aligns across 9 bases. CDR3 length equals 15 residues. V shed 8 bases, J shed 5 bases, and the junction held 13 bases outside the gene matches. Germline V gene sequence: CDR1 MNHGY, CDR2 SVAAGI. CDR3 sequence (DNA): TGTGCCAGCGGCTACCGGGACAGGGAATTCCACGAGCAGTACTTC. Residues: CASGYRDREFHEQYF.

About this clone: Other DNA variants within this sample encode the same CDR3. CDR3: CASSVAWGTGELFF. The CDR3 DNA reads TGTGCCAGCAGCGTAGCGTGGGGAACCGGGGAGCTGTTTTTT. This chain uses TRBV9 with TRBJ2-2; no reliable D call. Between the trimmed V and J ends, which lost 0 bases and 5 bases, there was a span of 8 bases. This CDR3 has 14 residues. Germline V gene lookup returns CDR1 SGDLS and CDR2 YYNGEE. Filled out from reference TRBV9 and TRBJ2-2, the complete variable domain reads DSGVTQTPKHLITATGQRVTLRCSPRSGDLSVYWYQQSLDQGLQFLIQYYNGEERAKGNILERFSAQQFPDLHSELNLSSLELGDSALYFCASSVAWGTGELFFGEGSRLTVL.

The V call is TRBV7-3, the J call TRBJ1-3, with a possible D match to TRBD1 (6 bases). V was pared by 5 bases and J by 7 bases, with 12 bases between. This CDR3 region has 13 residues. The germline V gene encodes CDR1 SGHTA and CDR2 FQGTGA. Here the CDR3 reads CASSQTGRNTIYF. The CDR3 DNA follows: TGTGCCAGCAGCCAAACAGGGCGCAACACCATATATTTT.

The chain recombines TRBV18 with TRBJ2-2, with D perhaps TRBD1 or TRBD2 (5 bases each). The CDR3 length is 16 residues. V was trimmed by 6 bases and J by 7 bases, leaving 21 bases between them. Germline V CDR1 and CDR2: KGHSH, LQKENI. CDR3 DNA sequence: TGTGCCAGCTCCCTACTAGGGGACGTAACCCACGGGGAGCTGTTTTTT. This translates into CASSLLGDVTHGELFF. Together with reference TRBV18 and TRBJ2-2, the CDR3 gives the full variable domain: NAGVMQNPRHLVRRRGQEARLRCSPMKGHSHVYWYRQLPEEGLKFMVYLQKENIIDESGMPKERFSAEFPKEGPSILRIQQVVRGDSAAYFCASSLLGDVTHGELFFGEGSRLTVL.

This clone occurred many times. In the same sample, other DNA sequences code for this CDR3. The V call is TRBV2, the J call TRBJ2-5; D ambiguous. Germline V gives CDR1 SNHLY, CDR2 FYNNEI. The V end was cut by 4 bases, the J end by 2 bases, with 5 bases between. The CDR3 has 12 residues. The CDR3 DNA is TGTGCCAGCAGTGGATTTCAAGAGACCCAGTACTTC. Protein sequence: CASSGFQETQYF.

The J gene is TRBJ1-1, the V gene TRBV5-1; a possible D gene is TRBD1 (6 bases). Germline loops: CDR1 SGHRS, CDR2 YFSETQ. Trimming took off 5 bases at V and 6 bases at J, with 14 bases between the two ends. The CDR3 is 13 residues long. In nucleotides, the CDR3 is TGCGCCAGCAGTTCCACAGGGAGTCCTGAAGCTTTCTTT. Translated: CASSSTGSPEAFF.

CDR3: CASSYQAGQGVMKLFF. In nucleotides, the CDR3 is TGTGCCAGCAGTTATCAGGCCGGACAGGGCGTTATGAAACTGTTTTTT. The gene calls are TRBV6-5 and TRBJ1-4; 8 bases align to TRBD1. V shed 3 bases, J shed 11 bases, and the junction held 14 bases outside the gene matches. The CDR3 covers 16 residues. CDR1 and CDR2 (germline): MNHEY, SVGAGI.

The chain recombines TRBV18 with TRBJ1-5; D may be TRBD1 (5 bases). Trimming left V 6 bases short and J 4 bases short, with 13 bases between. The CDR3 loop spans 14 amino acids. Germline CDR1 is KGHSH and CDR2 is LQKENI. This CDR3 is CASSPGLSNQPQHF. For the CDR3, the DNA is TGTGCCAGCTCCCCGGGACTTTCTAATCAGCCCCAGCATTTT. Variable domain in full (rest from reference TRBV18 and TRBJ1-5): NAGVMQNPRHLVRRRGQEARLRCSPMKGHSHVYWYRQLPEEGLKFMVYLQKENIIDESGMPKERFSAEFPKEGPSILRIQQVVRGDSAAYFCASSPGLSNQPQHFGDGTRLSIL.

This chain uses TRBV7-9 with TRBJ1-2, with 9 bases aligning to TRBD1. From germline, CDR1 is SEHNR and CDR2 FQNEAQ (reference sequence). Unmatched junction bases numbered 7, after V lost 6 bases and J lost 8 bases. This CDR3 spans 13 amino acids. CDR3 bases: TGTGCCAGCAGTCCCCGGGACAGGGAAGGCTACACCTTC. Amino acids: CASSPRDREGYTF.